This TCR beta chain originates from a study of cytomegalovirus exposure and HLA in healthy donors. Notes on the study in general: As a later analysis revealed, most CMV-associated TCR beta chains appeared HLA-restricted.

Trimming cost V 0 bases and J 8 bases, with 12 bases left between them. Germline loops: CDR1 SGHRS, CDR2 YFSETQ. The CDR3 is 14 residues long. Each of the donors was a healthy bone marrow donor. In the case of this clone: The target antigen is unknown.

With 60 Vbeta and 13 Jbeta primers, the PCR was carried out. The protocol was immunoSEQ multiplex PCR, while the TCRdb copy is restricted to in-frame clones and leaves out a portion. The table records more than 150,000 clones, more than 75% of them present only once. The sequence derives from a girl under three years old in good health and CMV-seronegative. This chain links TRBV5-1 with TRBJ2-1; D gene ambiguous. The sequencing sample was made of PBMCs. The CDR3 protein is CASSLVQSIHEQFF. CDR3 coding DNA: TGCGCCAGCAGCTTGGTACAGTCAATTCATGAGCAGTTCTTC.